The rows below give T cell receptor beta chains drawn from one sample of a study of blood T cells in healthy people across ages. TCRdb redid the calling of the 5' RACE reads with MiXCR, one entry per CDR3 protein. Counted here are around 1.7 million distinct CDR3 sequences, 28% occurring once; the ten biggest clones make up over 7%. Sequenced sample: blood. These TCRs come from a woman aged 25 to 39 in good health. The CDR3 runs from the conserved cysteine through the conserved F or W. A D gene is named only where the DNA matches it firmly. Clone size is not always given. Where it is, it says once, few, many or a class for expanded clones.

v_gene,abundance,d_gene,j_gene,CDR3nt,CDR3aa
TRBV4-1,many,TRBD2,TRBJ2-5,TGCGCCAGCAGCCAAGAGGCGGGACTAGCGGGGCAAGAGACCCAGTACTTC,CASSQEAGLAGQETQYF
TRBV9,few,.,TRBJ2-3,TGTGCCAGCAGCGCCCTAATGGGGTCCGGTACGCAGTATTTT,CASSALMGSGTQYF
TRBV7-2,.,.,TRBJ2-2,TGTGCCAGCAGCTTAGAGGCGGGATCCGGGGAGCTGTTTTTT,CASSLEAGSGELFF
TRBV5-6,.,.,TRBJ2-7,TGTGCCAGCAGCTTGAGGGGGGATTACTACGAGCAGTACTTC,CASSLRGDYYEQYF
TRBV7-2,many,TRBD1,TRBJ2-5,TGTGCCAGCAGCTTAGGGGGGACAGTAGGAGAGACCCAGTACTTC,CASSLGGTVGETQYF
TRBV7-2,.,TRBD2,TRBJ2-1,TGTGCCAGCAGCTTAGAGGAACTAGCGGGGGGGCCTAGGTTCTTC,CASSLEELAGGPRFF
TRBV7-9,few,TRBD1,TRBJ1-4,TGTGCCAGCAGCCCATCCGACAGGGCGGAAAAACGGTTTTTT,CASSPSDRAEKRFF
TRBV3-1,.,TRBD1,TRBJ1-2,TGTGCCAGCAGCCAACAGGGACAGGACTATGGCTACACCTTC,CASSQQGQDYGYTF
TRBV4-1,.,.,TRBJ2-7,TGCGCCAGCAGCCAAGATAGAGGGACCCCAGGTTCCGAGCAGTACTTC,CASSQDRGTPGSEQYF
TRBV2,.,.,TRBJ2-7,TGTGCCAGCAGTGAGCTTAGGGGGACCAACGAGCAGTACTTC,CASSELRGTNEQYF
TRBV9,.,.,TRBJ2-7,TGTGCCAGCAGCTCCAGTACCCCCCTCTTCAATGAGCAGTACTTC,CASSSSTPLFNEQYF
TRBV27,few,.,TRBJ2-1,TGTGCCAGCAGCTCGTGGATAAGCTCCTACAATGAGCAGTTCTTC,CASSSWISSYNEQFF
TRBV12-3/TRBV12-4,.,.,TRBJ2-3,TGTGCCAGCAGTAGAACAGGGGCGGGAGACACAGATACGCAGTATTTT,CASSRTGAGDTDTQYF
TRBV29-1,.,.,TRBJ2-7,TGCAGCGTTTTGGGGACCGAGCGCGAGTACTTC,CSVLGTEREYF
TRBV10-3,many,TRBD1,TRBJ2-7,TGTGCCATCAGCCCGACAGGGAGTGAGGACGAGCAGTACTTC,CAISPTGSEDEQYF
TRBV7-9,.,.,TRBJ2-1,TGTGCCAGCAACGACGGGACGGCCTACAATGAGCAGTTCTTC,CASNDGTAYNEQFF
TRBV14,few,.,TRBJ2-5,TGTGCCAGCAGCCAAGCGTTCGGGAACCAAGAGACCCAGTACTTC,CASSQAFGNQETQYF
TRBV12-3/TRBV12-4,.,.,TRBJ2-2,TGTGCCAGCAGTTTTGGGGAGGGGGAGCTGTTTTTT,CASSFGEGELFF
TRBV11-2,few,.,TRBJ1-1,TGTGCCAGCAGCTTACTGGGGGGCCAGAACACTGAAGCTTTCTTT,CASSLLGGQNTEAFF
TRBV11-2,.,.,TRBJ2-7,TGTGTCAGCAGCGCTAGTCGGGACGAGCAGTACTTC,CVSSASRDEQYF
TRBV5-1,many,TRBD2,TRBJ2-7,TGCGCCAGCAGCCGATCTAGCGGGAGCTCCTACGAGCAGTACTTC,CASSRSSGSSYEQYF
TRBV11-2,few,.,TRBJ1-2,TGTGCCAGCAGCCTGACGTATTCAGGGAGTGTAGACTATGGCTACACCTTC,CASSLTYSGSVDYGYTF
TRBV10-3,.,TRBD1,TRBJ1-2,TGTGCCATCAGTGACGGACAGGGGAACTATGGCTACACCTTC,CAISDGQGNYGYTF
TRBV28,few,TRBD2,TRBJ2-5,TGTGCCAGCAGCGGACTAGCGGGGGAGTACCAAGAGACCCAGTACTTC,CASSGLAGEYQETQYF
TRBV12-3/TRBV12-4,.,TRBD2,TRBJ2-1,TGTGCCAGCAGCCCGGGGCGGGAGGGCTCCTACAATGAGCAGTTCTTC,CASSPGREGSYNEQFF
TRBV20-1,few,.,TRBJ2-5,TGCAGTGCTAGGCGGAGGCGATCGGTGACCCAGTACTTC,CSARRRRSVTQYF
TRBV19,.,TRBD2,TRBJ2-7,TGTGCCAGTAGTACCACTAGCGGCACGACCTACGAGCAGTACTTC,CASSTTSGTTYEQYF
TRBV19,.,.,TRBJ1-1,TGTGCCAGTAGTATGCTGGACAGTGTGAACACTGAAGCTTTCTTT,CASSMLDSVNTEAFF
TRBV25-1,.,.,TRBJ2-3,TGTGCCAGCAGTGATGGCCAGATGTCCACAGATACGCAGTATTTT,CASSDGQMSTDTQYF
TRBV9,.,TRBD1,TRBJ1-2,TGTGCCAGCAGCGTTTCCGGGACAGGGAACTATGGCTACACCTTC,CASSVSGTGNYGYTF
TRBV5-1,.,.,TRBJ2-7,TGCGCCAGCAGCTTGGGGCAGGGCCCGATCTACGAGCAGTACTTC,CASSLGQGPIYEQYF
TRBV20-1,.,.,TRBJ2-5,TGCAGTGCTAGACTAGATGGGGGTGAGCAGTACTTC,CSARLDGGEQYF
TRBV5-1,few,.,TRBJ1-6,TGCGCCAGCAGCTTGGACGCGGCCCCCCTGTGGTCGGGGGCTCGATCACCCCTCCACTTT,CASSLDAAPLWSGARSPLHF
TRBV6-2/TRBV6-3,many,TRBD2,TRBJ2-7,TGTGCCAGCAGACCCAGCGGGAGATCAAACTCCTACGAGCAGTACTTC,CASRPSGRSNSYEQYF
TRBV7-2,.,.,TRBJ2-1,TGTGCCAGCAGCTTAGGGACAGCGGTGGTGAAGACCCAGTTCTTC,CASSLGTAVVKTQFF
TRBV7-8,.,TRBD2,TRBJ2-1,TGTGCCAGCAGCTTATTAGCGGGAGATCTAGCTGAGCAGTTCTTC,CASSLLAGDLAEQFF
TRBV6-5,.,.,TRBJ2-1,TGTGCCAGCACCAAGGCCGTAGCATCGGGCGATGGGCAGTTCTTC,CASTKAVASGDGQFF
TRBV3-1,few,.,TRBJ2-7,TGTGCCAGCAGCCAGGGGCCAGCGGTGTTCCATTACGAGCAGTACTTC,CASSQGPAVFHYEQYF
TRBV4-3,.,TRBD2,TRBJ2-1,TGCGCCAGCAGCCAAGATTTAGGGACTAGTGGAGGCTACAATGAGCAGTTCTTC,CASSQDLGTSGGYNEQFF
TRBV20-1,.,TRBD1,TRBJ1-2,TGCAGTGCTAGAGACGGACAGGATTGGGGCTACACCTTC,CSARDGQDWGYTF
TRBV12-3/TRBV12-4,few,.,TRBJ2-3,TGTGCCAGCAGTTTAAAACTGAACACAGATACGCAGTATTTT,CASSLKLNTDTQYF
TRBV28,.,.,TRBJ1-2,TGTGCCAGCAGGCCCACCCGGCCGTCGGGCTACACCTTC,CASRPTRPSGYTF
TRBV15,many,.,TRBJ2-1,TGTGCCACCAGCAGTAGCGGAAACTACAATGAGCAGTTCTTC,CATSSSGNYNEQFF
TRBV7-9,many,.,TRBJ2-7,TGTGCCAGCAGTTTGGGTCCGGACGAGCAGTACTTC,CASSLGPDEQYF
TRBV7-6,.,.,TRBJ2-7,TGTGCCAGCAGCTTTAAAGGGTTTTCCTACGAGCAGTACTTC,CASSFKGFSYEQYF
TRBV7-9,.,.,TRBJ2-5,TGTGCCAGCAGCGCTGAGTGGGACGCAGAGACCCAGTACTTC,CASSAEWDAETQYF
TRBV29-1,few,TRBD1,TRBJ2-5,TGCAGCGTTGGAGGACAGGGGGCGACCCAGTACTTC,CSVGGQGATQYF
TRBV7-9,many,TRBD1,TRBJ2-7,TGTGCCAGCAGCGCTGGGACAGCTAATTACGAGCAGTACTTC,CASSAGTANYEQYF
TRBV18,once,.,TRBJ1-5,TGTGCCAGCTCCGTGGGGTCAGATCAGCCCCGGCATTTT,CASSVGSDQPRHF
TRBV5-1,few,.,TRBJ1-5,TGCGCCAGCAGCCTGAACCTTGCGAGAAGCAATCAGCCCCAGCATTTT,CASSLNLARSNQPQHF
TRBV7-9,.,.,TRBJ2-3,TGTGCCAGCAGCCACACAGGCTTGACAGATACGCAGTATTTT,CASSHTGLTDTQYF